The present entry profiles one T cell receptor (beta chain) with its context. Its antigen is not identified. CDR1 and CDR2 from the germline V gene are MNHEY and SVGAGI. The V end lost 2 bases, the J end lost 9 bases, and 14 bases lay between the germline ends. The CDR3 covers 14 residues. This record belongs to a study of identical twins. Study-wide findings and caveats: Conclusions came from cross-sectional statistical analysis, not from following the same donors.

TCRdb itself ran the 5' RACE reads through MiXCR, one entry per CDR3 protein. The sample comprises 500,000 or so distinct CDR3 sequences, over 11% of which are singletons, and approximately 1% rests with the top ten. These data also featured in a second study, about yellow fever vaccine responses in identical twins. That source notes: It has been reported that, in twins, the vaccine T cell response seemed partly convergent and partly personalized.

Material for sequencing was CD4+ T cells sorted from blood. The receptor was derived from a woman under 30 in good health. The chain employs TRBV6-5 and TRBJ1-5, with TRBD1 as a possible D gene (6 bases). CDR3 residues: CASSYGARGGPQHF. CDR3 coding DNA: TGTGCCAGCAGTTACGGGGCCAGAGGGGGGCCCCAGCATTTT.